Shown below are 14 T cell receptor beta chains from a single sample sequenced in a study of blood T cell repertoires in COVID-19. Using immunoSEQ multiplex PCR, the repertoire was profiled, and TCRdb retains in-frame clones only, with some absent. The data hold 200,000 or so clones, with about 80% observed a single time. Sequences were obtained from PBMCs or T cells enriched from blood (not recorded which). All receptors come from a man between 35 and 55 years old who had recovered from COVID-19.

This chain joins TRBV27 and TRBJ2-1; D ambiguous. This CDR3 contains 12 residues. V gave up 6 bases and J gave up 5 bases, with 8 bases separating them. CDR1 is MNHEY and CDR2 is SMNVEV in the germline V gene (reference sequence). The CDR3 DNA follows: TGTGCCAGCAGCCCCCGGGACAATGAGCAGTTCTTC. Amino acids: CASSPRDNEQFF.

V gene TRBV28 combines with J gene TRBJ2-3; D not certain. Germline V gives CDR1 MDHEN, CDR2 SYDVKM. The CDR3 runs 12 residues. V was shortened by 7 bases and J by 8 bases, with 13 bases between the two germline ends. DNA of the CDR3: TGTGCCAGCACCGTGGCGGTGGGTACGCAGTATTTT. Encoded protein: CASTVAVGTQYF.

The V gene is TRBV5-1, the J gene TRBJ1-5; 9 positions agree with TRBD1. The CDR3 totals 15 residues. V gave up 5 bases and J gave up 1 base; unmatched junction bases: 4. Germline V lookup: CDR1 SGHRS, CDR2 YFSETQ. Written as DNA, the CDR3 is TGCGCCAGCAGGCAGGGACAGGGAAGCAATCAGCCCCAGCATTTT. Translated, it gives CASRQGQGSNQPQHF.

This sequence joins TRBV6-2 or TRBV6-3 and TRBJ2-7, with TRBD1 matching 9 bases. V lost 5 bases to trimming and J lost 3 bases; unmatched junction nucleotides: 11. Per the germline V gene, CDR1 is MNHEY and CDR2 is SVGEGT. The CDR3 spans 16 residues. The CDR3 DNA follows: TGTGCCAGCAGTATCACTGGGACAGGGTTGATCTACGAGCAGTACTTC. It translates to CASSITGTGLIYEQYF.

This chain joins TRBV5-1 and TRBJ1-1, with D possibly matching TRBD1 (5 bases). The length of the CDR3 is 13 residues. The germline V gene encodes CDR1 SGHRS and CDR2 YFSETQ. Deletions cut 0 bases from V and 11 bases from J, with 14 bases between. In DNA form, the CDR3 reads TGCGCCAGCAGCTTGGCCGACTCAGGGTACGCTTTCTTT. Translating it yields CASSLADSGYAFF.

V and J are TRBV11-3 and TRBJ2-5; D gene unclear. Germline V gives CDR1 SGHNT, CDR2 YENEEA. This CDR3 spans 14 amino acids. Trimming removed 1 base at V and 2 bases at J, with 8 bases between. The CDR3 loop reads CASSLGGRQETQYF. The CDR3 coding sequence is TGTGCCAGCAGCTTAGGCGGCAGACAAGAGACCCAGTACTTC.

This rearrangement joins TRBV7-2 to TRBJ1-6; 7 bases map to TRBD1. Trimming removed 3 bases from V and 12 bases from J; junction bases left unmatched: 11. Germline V gives CDR1 SGHTA, CDR2 FQGNSA. The CDR3 contains 15 residues. The CDR3, as DNA: TGTGCCAGCAGCTTCCGCGACAGGGATAGTAGACCCCTCCACTTT. Its protein is CASSFRDRDSRPLHF.

The CDR3 DNA reads TGTGCCAGCAGTGGTGAACCGGTCGCCTACGAGCAGTACTTC. Its protein product is CASSGEPVAYEQYF. The chain couples TRBV2 to TRBJ2-7; D remains unclear. Germline V CDR1 and CDR2: SNHLY, FYNNEI. The CDR3 loop spans 14 amino acids. V was shortened by 4 bases and J by 2 bases, with 12 bases between the two germline ends.

V gene TRBV5-1 combines with J gene TRBJ1-1; D remains unclear. V was cut by 2 bases and J by 6 bases, with 11 bases left in between. Per germline, CDR1 SGHRS and CDR2 YFSETQ. The CDR3 runs 13 residues. CDR3 protein: CASSFEAPAEAFF. The CDR3 DNA is TGCGCCAGCAGCTTTGAGGCTCCGGCTGAAGCTTTCTTT. Full variable domain (remainder filled in from reference TRBV5-1 and TRBJ1-1): KAGVTQTPRYLIKTRGQQVTLSCSPISGHRSVSWYQQTPGQGLQFLFEYFSETQRNKGNFPGRFSGRQFSNSRSEMNVSTLELGDSALYLCASSFEAPAEAFFGQGTRLTVV.

The chain combines TRBV3-1 (or the pseudogene TRBV3-2) with TRBJ1-3; D uncertain. The CDR3 has 14 residues. Germline CDR1 is LGHDT and CDR2 is YNNKEL (reference sequence). Trimming took off 1 base at V and 4 bases at J, with 8 bases between the two ends. CDR3 bases: TGTGCCAGCAGCCAAGGCACAGTCGGAAACACCATATATTTT. Amino acids: CASSQGTVGNTIYF.

The chain links TRBV6-5 to TRBJ1-1; 7 bases agree with TRBD1. The CDR3 has 13 residues. The germline CDR1 and CDR2 sequences are MNHEY and SVGAGI. V lost 10 bases to trimming and J lost 0 bases; unmatched junction nucleotides: 5. CDR3 residues: CATSGQLNTEAFF. The CDR3 DNA is TGTGCCACTTCGGGACAGCTGAACACTGAAGCTTTCTTT.

This rearrangement joins TRBV6-5 to TRBJ1-6, with no clear D. V lost 4 bases and J lost 6, with 10 bases in between. Germline loops: CDR1 MNHEY, CDR2 SVGAGI. CDR3 length: 14 residues. CDR3 in amino acids: CASSSPHTNSPLHF. CDR3 sequence (DNA): TGTGCCAGCAGTTCCCCGCACACTAATTCACCCCTCCACTTT.

The chain combines TRBV4-1 with TRBJ2-7; D is perhaps TRBD2 (6 bases). The germline V gene encodes CDR1 MGHRA and CDR2 YSYEKL. The CDR3 sequence is 16 residues long. V dropped 1 base and J dropped 2 bases, with 15 bases sitting between them. The CDR3, as DNA: TGCGCCAGCAGCCAAGTTGGCGGGACTCCTACCTACGAGCAGTACTTC. It specifies CASSQVGGTPTYEQYF.

The chain links TRBV4-2 to TRBJ1-1, with a possible D match to TRBD1 (6 bases). CDR1 and CDR2 (germline): LGHNA, YNFKEQ. The CDR3 extends over 14 amino acids. Trimming took off 0 bases at V and 4 bases at J, with 9 bases between the two ends. The CDR3: CASSQDQGSTEAFF. DNA of the CDR3: TGTGCCAGCAGCCAAGACCAGGGGTCCACTGAAGCTTTCTTT.